This T cell receptor (beta chain) was documented in a study of Ad26.COV2.S vaccination and SARS-CoV-2 variants. Treatment reported: around 19 received Ad26.COV2.S at low or high dose, single or two shots; roughly 5 received placebo; per-sample allocation not given. Day 63 after the first vaccine or placebo injection was the time point for sampling. Generated by immunoSEQ multiplex PCR, the TCRdb table keeps only in-frame clones and is missing some. The sample records about 400,000 clones, about four fifths being singletons. This CDR3 contains 13 residues. The germline V gene encodes CDR1 SNHLY and CDR2 FYNNEI. The ends were cut back, 10 bases at V and 11 bases at J, with 18 bases in the middle.

This material consisted of peripheral blood, taken in a trial of Ad26.COV2.S vaccine versus placebo. This TCR came from a person aged 18 to 65 who received the Ad26.COV2.S COVID-19 vaccine or a placebo. The V and J genes are TRBV2 and TRBJ1-6; perhaps TRBD1 as D (5 bases). The CDR3 region is CATAGDGGAPLHF. CDR3 nucleotide sequence: TGTGCCACAGCCGGGGATGGGGGTGCACCCCTCCACTTT.